The entry below gives a single TCR beta chain sequence along with its context. Antigen specificity is unknown. This sample is drawn from a study of T cell responses to AZD1222 COVID-19 vaccine. Whole-study context: Doses given second, at about 4 or about 12 weeks, were pooled. Study findings and constraints: Donors, mostly white British, included more females; clonal diversity was possibly underestimated. CD4 TCRs covered the whole spike, strongest at regions 160-218 and 743-854.

This CDR3 spans 14 amino acids. Trimming took 4 bases from V and 4 from J; bases not matched to a gene: 2. Germline V gene lookup returns CDR1 LNHDA and CDR2 SQIVND (reference sequence). Libraries were prepared by immunoSEQ multiplex PCR; TCRdb keeps only in-frame clonotypes and omits some of them. The table records nearly 80,000 clones, around 80% of them present only once. This sample comprised peripheral blood, obtained on day 0 of AZD1222 vaccination. The receptor was isolated from an adult in good health. This chain links TRBV19 with TRBJ2-2; 8 bases align to TRBD1. The CDR3 protein is CASSRGQVTGELFF. CDR3 sequence (DNA): TGTGCCAGTAGTAGGGGACAGGTCACCGGGGAGCTGTTTTTT. Together with reference TRBV19 and TRBJ2-2, the CDR3 gives the full variable domain: DGGITQSPKYLFRKEGQNVTLSCEQNLNHDAMYWYRQDPGQGLRLIYYSQIVNDFQKGDIAEGYSVSREKKESFPLTVTSAQKNPTAFYLCASSRGQVTGELFFGEGSRLTVL.